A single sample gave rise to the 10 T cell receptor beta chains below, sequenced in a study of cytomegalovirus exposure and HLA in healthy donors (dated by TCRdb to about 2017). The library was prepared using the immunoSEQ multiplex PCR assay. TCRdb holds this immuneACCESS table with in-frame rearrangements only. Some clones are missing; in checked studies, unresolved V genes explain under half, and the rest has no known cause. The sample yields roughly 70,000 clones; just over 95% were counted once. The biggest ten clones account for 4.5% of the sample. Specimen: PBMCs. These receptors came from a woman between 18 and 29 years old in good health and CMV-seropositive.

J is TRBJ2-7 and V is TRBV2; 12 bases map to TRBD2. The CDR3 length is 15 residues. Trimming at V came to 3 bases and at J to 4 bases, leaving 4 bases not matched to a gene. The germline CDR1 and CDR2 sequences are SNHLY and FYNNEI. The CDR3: CASSDFLAGGYEQYF. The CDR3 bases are TGTGCCAGCAGTGATTTCCTAGCGGGAGGGTACGAGCAGTACTTC.

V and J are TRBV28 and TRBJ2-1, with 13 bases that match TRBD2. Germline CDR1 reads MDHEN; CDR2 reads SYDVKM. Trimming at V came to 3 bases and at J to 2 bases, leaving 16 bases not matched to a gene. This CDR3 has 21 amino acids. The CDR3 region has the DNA TGTGCCAGCAGTTTTCCACATCCCCTGACGACTAGCGGGAGGCCCTACAATGAGCAGTTCTTC. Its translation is CASSFPHPLTTSGRPYNEQFF.

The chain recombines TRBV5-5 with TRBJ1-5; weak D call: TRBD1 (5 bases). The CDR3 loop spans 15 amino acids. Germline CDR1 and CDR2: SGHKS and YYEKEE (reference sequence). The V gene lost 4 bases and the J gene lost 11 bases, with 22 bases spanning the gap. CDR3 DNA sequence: TGTGCCAGCAGCGCCGAGGTCTCTCAGCGGGGGGCCCAGCATTTT. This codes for CASSAEVSQRGAQHF.

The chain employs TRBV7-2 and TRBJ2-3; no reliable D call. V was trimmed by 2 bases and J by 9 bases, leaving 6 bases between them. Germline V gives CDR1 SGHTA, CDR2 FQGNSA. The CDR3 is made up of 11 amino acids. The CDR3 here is CASSLSPTQYF. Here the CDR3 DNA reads TGTGCCAGCAGCTTAAGCCCGACGCAGTATTTT.

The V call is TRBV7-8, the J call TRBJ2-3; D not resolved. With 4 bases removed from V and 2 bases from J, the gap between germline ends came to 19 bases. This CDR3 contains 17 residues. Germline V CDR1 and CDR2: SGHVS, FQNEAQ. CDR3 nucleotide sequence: TGTGCCAGCAGCTCCCGAAGTAGAGTTCCGCCCACAGATACGCAGTATTTT. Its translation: CASSSRSRVPPTDTQYF.

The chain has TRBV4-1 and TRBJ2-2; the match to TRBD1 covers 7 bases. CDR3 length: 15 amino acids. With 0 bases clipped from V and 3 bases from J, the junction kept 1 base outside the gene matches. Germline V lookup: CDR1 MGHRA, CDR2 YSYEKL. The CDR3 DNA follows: TGCGCCAGCAGCCAAGAAGACAGGGACACCGGGGAGCTGTTTTTT. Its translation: CASSQEDRDTGELFF.

Here the CDR3 DNA reads TGCAGCGTTGAGCCAGGGGGAAGTCCAGATACGCAGTATTTT. Translation gives CSVEPGGSPDTQYF. This chain links TRBV29-1 with TRBJ2-3; 7 bases agree with TRBD1. J gave up 4 bases and V 3 bases, and 7 bases lay outside the gene matches. The CDR3 is 14 residues long. Germline V lookup: CDR1 SQVTM, CDR2 ANQGSEA.

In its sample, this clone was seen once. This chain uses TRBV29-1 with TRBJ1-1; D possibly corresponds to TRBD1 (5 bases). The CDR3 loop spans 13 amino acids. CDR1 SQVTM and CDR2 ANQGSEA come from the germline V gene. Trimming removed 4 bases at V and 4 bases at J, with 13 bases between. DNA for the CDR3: TGCAGCGTTGTGGGGGGAAGGAGCACTGAAGCTTTCTTT. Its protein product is CSVVGGRSTEAFF.

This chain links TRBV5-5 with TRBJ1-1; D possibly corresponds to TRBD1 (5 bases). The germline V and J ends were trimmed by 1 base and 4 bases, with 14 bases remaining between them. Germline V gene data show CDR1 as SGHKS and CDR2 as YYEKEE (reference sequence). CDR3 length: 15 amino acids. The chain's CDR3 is CASSLYRRGSTEAFF. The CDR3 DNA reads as TGTGCCAGCAGCTTGTACCGGAGGGGTAGCACTGAAGCTTTCTTT.

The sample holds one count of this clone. CDR3 loop: CASSLVSDTQYF. The DNA for the CDR3 is TGTGCCAGCAGTTTAGTCTCCGATACGCAGTATTTT. The chain uses TRBV28 and TRBJ2-3; D is unresolved. The V end was cut by 2 bases, the J end by 6 bases, with 6 bases between. Germline CDR1 reads MDHEN; CDR2 reads SYDVKM. The CDR3 covers 12 residues.